This TCR beta chain is drawn from a study of blood T cell repertoires in COVID-19. Study at large: PBMCs, B-cell-depleted T cells, or T cells provided the cDNA or gDNA that made up the material.

Generated by immunoSEQ multiplex PCR, the TCRdb table keeps only in-frame clones and is missing some. Of some 110,000 clones in the sample, over 65% were seen once. This CDR3 contains 15 residues. Trimming pared 6 bases from V and 4 bases from J, leaving 18 bases between. Germline V gives CDR1 KGHSY, CDR2 FQNENV. Specimen: peripheral blood. The chain is built from TRBV16 and TRBJ2-5; a possible D gene is TRBD2 (5 bases). This receptor was obtained from a man aged 30 to 39 with acute or convalescent COVID-19. DNA for the CDR3: TGTGCCAGCAGTCGGAACCCTCTCGGAGGAGAGACCCAGTACTTC. Translated, it gives CASSRNPLGGETQYF.